Included here is one T cell receptor (beta chain) sequence, with context. The data originate from a study of T cell responses to AZD1222 COVID-19 vaccine. In germline, CDR1 is LNHDA, CDR2 SQIVND (reference sequence). This CDR3 region has 17 residues. Trimming removed 0 bases from V and 0 bases from J, with 12 bases in between. The table came from immunoSEQ multiplex PCR; TCRdb's copy has only in-frame clones and leaves some out. In the table there are some 150,000 clones, more than 85% of which are singletons. Sequenced here: peripheral blood, sampled on day 0 of AZD1222 vaccination. The receptor comes from an adult in good health. V usage is TRBV19 and J usage is TRBJ1-3, with D hard to call. The CDR3 sequence: CASSIDGIRVSGNTIYF. The CDR3 DNA follows: TGTGCCAGTAGTATAGATGGTATTCGGGTCTCTGGAAACACCATATATTTT. Full variable domain (remainder filled in from reference TRBV19 and TRBJ1-3): DGGITQSPKYLFRKEGQNVTLSCEQNLNHDAMYWYRQDPGQGLRLIYYSQIVNDFQKGDIAEGYSVSREKKESFPLTVTSAQKNPTAFYLCASSIDGIRVSGNTIYFGEGSWLTVV.